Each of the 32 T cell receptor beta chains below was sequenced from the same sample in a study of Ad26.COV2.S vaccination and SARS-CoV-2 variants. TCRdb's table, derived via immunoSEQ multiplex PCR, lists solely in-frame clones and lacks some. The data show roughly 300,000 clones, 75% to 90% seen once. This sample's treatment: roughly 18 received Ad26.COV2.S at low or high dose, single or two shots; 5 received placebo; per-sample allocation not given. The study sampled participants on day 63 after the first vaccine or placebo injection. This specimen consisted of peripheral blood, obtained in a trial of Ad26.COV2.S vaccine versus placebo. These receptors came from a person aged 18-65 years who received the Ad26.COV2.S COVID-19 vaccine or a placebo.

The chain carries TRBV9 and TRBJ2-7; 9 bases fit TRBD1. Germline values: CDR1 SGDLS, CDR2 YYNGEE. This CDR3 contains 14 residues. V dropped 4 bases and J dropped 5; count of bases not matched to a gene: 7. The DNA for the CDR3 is TGTGCCAGCAGCTACCGGGACAGGGACAACGAGCAGTACTTC. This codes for CASSYRDRDNEQYF.

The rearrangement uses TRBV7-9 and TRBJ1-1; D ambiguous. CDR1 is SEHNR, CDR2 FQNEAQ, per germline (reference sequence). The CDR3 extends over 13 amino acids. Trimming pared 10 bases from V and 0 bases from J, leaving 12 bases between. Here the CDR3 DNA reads TGTGCCACCCAATGGGGAGTGAACACTGAAGCTTTCTTT. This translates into CATQWGVNTEAFF.

The CDR3 sequence is CASSLRIGSGGDEQFF. In DNA, the CDR3 is TGTGCCAGCAGCCTCCGGATTGGTAGCGGGGGAGATGAGCAGTTCTTC. The rearrangement links TRBV3-1 (or the pseudogene TRBV3-2) to TRBJ2-1; 9 nucleotides align to TRBD2. Germline values: CDR1 LGHDT, CDR2 YNNKEL (reference sequence). The CDR3 sequence is 16 residues long. V trimming: 4 bases; J trimming: 8 bases; junction bases outside the gene matches: 12.

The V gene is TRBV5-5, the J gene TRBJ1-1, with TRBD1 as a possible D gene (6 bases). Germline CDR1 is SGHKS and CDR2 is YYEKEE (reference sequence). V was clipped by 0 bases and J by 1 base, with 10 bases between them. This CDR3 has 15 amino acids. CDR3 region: CASSLAGGRNTEAFF. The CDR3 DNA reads TGTGCCAGCAGCTTGGCGGGGGGCAGGAACACTGAAGCTTTCTTT. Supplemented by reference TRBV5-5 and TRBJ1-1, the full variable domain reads DAGVTQSPTHLIKTRGQQVTLRCSPISGHKSVSWYQQVLGQGPQFIFQYYEKEERGRGNFPDRFSARQFPNYSSELNVNALLLGDSALYLCASSLAGGRNTEAFFGQGTRLTVV.

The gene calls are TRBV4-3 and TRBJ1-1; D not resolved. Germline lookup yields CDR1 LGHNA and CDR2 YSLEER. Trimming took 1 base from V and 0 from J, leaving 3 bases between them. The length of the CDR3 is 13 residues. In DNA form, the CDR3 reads TGCGCCAGCAGCCAAGCAGTGAACACTGAAGCTTTCTTT. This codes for CASSQAVNTEAFF.

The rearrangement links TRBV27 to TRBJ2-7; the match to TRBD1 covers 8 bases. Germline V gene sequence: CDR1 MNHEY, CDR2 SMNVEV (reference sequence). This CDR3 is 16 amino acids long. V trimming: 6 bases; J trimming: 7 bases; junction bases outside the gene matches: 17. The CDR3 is CASSRSWTGITQEQYF. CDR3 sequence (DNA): TGTGCCAGCAGCCGGAGCTGGACAGGGATAACCCAGGAGCAGTACTTC.

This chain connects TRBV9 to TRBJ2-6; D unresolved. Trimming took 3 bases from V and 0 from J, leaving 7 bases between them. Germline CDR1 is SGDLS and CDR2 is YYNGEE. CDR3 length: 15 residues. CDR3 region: CASSEIFSGANVLTF. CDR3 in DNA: TGTGCCAGCAGCGAAATTTTCTCTGGGGCCAACGTCCTGACTTTC.

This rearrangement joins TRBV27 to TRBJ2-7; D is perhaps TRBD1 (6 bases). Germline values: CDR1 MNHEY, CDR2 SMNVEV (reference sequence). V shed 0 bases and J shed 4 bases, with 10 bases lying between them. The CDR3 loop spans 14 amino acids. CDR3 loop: CASSLSAGTYEQYF. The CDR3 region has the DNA TGTGCCAGCAGTTTATCGGCAGGGACATACGAGCAGTACTTC.

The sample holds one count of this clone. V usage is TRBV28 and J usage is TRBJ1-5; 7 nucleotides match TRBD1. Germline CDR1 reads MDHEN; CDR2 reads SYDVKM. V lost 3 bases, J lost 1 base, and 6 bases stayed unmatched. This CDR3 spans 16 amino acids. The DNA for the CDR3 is TGTGCCAGCAGTTTGAGGGGGCGTGAGAGCAATCAGCCCCAGCATTTT. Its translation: CASSLRGRESNQPQHF.

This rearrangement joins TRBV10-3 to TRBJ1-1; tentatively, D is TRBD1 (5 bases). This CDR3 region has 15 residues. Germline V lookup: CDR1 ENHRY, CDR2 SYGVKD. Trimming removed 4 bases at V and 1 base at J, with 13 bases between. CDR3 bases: TGTGCCATCAGTGGGGGGAGGCGGTCGAACACTGAAGCTTTCTTT. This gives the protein CAISGGRRSNTEAFF.

The CDR3 is CATSSWGGSGEGDQETQYF. The CDR3 region has the DNA TGTGCCACCAGCAGCTGGGGGGGCTCGGGCGAGGGAGATCAAGAGACCCAGTACTTC. The chain recombines TRBV15 with TRBJ2-5, with D perhaps matching TRBD2 (7 bases). This CDR3 region has 19 residues. Trimming took 3 bases from V and 2 from J, leaving 25 bases between them. From germline, CDR1 is LNHNV and CDR2 YYDKDF (reference sequence).

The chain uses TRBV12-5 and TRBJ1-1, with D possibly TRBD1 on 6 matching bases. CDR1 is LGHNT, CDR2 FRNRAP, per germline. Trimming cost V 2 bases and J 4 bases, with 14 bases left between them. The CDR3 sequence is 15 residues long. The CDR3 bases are TGTGCTAGTGGTTTGTCCGGGCCAGGGGCCACTGAAGCTTTCTTT. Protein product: CASGLSGPGATEAFF.

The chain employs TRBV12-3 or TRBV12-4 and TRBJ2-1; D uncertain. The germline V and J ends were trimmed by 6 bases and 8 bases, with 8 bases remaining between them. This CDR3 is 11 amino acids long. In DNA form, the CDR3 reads TGTGCCAGCAGAGTAGAGTATGAGCAGTTCTTC. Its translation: CASRVEYEQFF.

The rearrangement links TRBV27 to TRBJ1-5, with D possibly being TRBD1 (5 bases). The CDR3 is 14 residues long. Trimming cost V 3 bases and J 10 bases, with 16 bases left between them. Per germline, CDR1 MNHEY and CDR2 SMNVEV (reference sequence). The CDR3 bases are TGTGCCAGCAGTTTCGGGGGACCCAGAGCCCCCCAGCATTTT. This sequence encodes CASSFGGPRAPQHF.

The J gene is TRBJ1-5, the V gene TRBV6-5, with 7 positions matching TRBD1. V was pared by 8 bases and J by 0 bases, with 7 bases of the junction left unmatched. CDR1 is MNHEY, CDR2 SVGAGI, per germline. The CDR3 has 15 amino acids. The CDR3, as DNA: TGTGCCAGCGGCCGGGACAGCTATAGCAATCAGCCCCAGCATTTT. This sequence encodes CASGRDSYSNQPQHF.

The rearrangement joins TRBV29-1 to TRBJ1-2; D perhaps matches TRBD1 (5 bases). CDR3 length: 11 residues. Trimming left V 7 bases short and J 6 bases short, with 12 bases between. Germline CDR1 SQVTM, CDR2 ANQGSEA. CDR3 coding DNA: TGCAGCGGGGAAGGGGTCGATGGCTACACCTTC. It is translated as CSGEGVDGYTF.

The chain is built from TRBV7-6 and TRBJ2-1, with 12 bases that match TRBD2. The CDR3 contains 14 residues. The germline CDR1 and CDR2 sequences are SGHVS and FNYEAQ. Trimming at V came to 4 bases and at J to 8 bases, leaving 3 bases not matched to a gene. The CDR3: CASSSSGGADEQFF. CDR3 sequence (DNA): TGTGCCAGCAGCTCTAGCGGGGGGGCGGATGAGCAGTTCTTC.

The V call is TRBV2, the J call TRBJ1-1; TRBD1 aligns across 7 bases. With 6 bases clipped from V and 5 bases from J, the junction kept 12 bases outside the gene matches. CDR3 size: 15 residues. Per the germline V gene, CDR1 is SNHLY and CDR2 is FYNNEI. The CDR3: CASRDTLTGLTEAFF. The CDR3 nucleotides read TGTGCCAGCAGAGATACTTTGACAGGGCTGACTGAAGCTTTCTTT.

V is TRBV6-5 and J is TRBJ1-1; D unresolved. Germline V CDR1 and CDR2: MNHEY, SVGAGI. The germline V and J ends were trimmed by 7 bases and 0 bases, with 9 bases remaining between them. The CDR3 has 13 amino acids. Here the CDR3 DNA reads TGTGCCAGCACGAGGGCCGTGAACACTGAAGCTTTCTTT. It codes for CASTRAVNTEAFF.

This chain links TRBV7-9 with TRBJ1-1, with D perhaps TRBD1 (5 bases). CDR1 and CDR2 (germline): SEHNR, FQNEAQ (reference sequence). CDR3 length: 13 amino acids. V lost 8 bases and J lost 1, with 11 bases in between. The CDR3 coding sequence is TGTGCCAGCGGGACGTCGGAGAACACTGAAGCTTTCTTT. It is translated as CASGTSENTEAFF.

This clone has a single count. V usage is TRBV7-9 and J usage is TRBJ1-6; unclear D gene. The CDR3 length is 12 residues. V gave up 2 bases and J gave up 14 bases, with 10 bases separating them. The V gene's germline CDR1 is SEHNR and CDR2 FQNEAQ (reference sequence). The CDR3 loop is CASSLPLQTLHF. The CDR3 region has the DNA TGTGCCAGCAGCTTACCTCTCCAGACCCTCCACTTT.

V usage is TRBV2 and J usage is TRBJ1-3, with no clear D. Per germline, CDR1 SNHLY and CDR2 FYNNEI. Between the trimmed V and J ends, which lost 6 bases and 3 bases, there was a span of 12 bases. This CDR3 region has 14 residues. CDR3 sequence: CASSATGNGNTIYF. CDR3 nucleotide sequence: TGTGCCAGCAGCGCGACCGGGAATGGAAACACCATATATTTT. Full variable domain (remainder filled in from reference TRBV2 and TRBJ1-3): EPEVTQTPSHQVTQMGQEVILRCVPISNHLYFYWYRQILGQKVEFLVSFYNNEISEKSEIFDDQFSVERPDGSNFTLKIRSTKLEDSAMYFCASSATGNGNTIYFGEGSWLTVV.

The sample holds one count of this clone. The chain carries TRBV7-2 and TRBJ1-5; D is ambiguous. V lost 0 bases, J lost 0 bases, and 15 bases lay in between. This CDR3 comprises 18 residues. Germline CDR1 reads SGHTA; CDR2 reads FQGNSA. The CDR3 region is CASSLALKGELSNQPQHF. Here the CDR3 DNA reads TGTGCCAGCAGCTTAGCGCTGAAGGGTGAGCTTAGCAATCAGCCCCAGCATTTT.

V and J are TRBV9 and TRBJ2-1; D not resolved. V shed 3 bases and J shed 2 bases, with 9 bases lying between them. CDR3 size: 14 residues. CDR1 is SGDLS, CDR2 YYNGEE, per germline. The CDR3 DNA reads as TGTGCCAGCAGCGAGACTTTTCCCTACAATGAGCAGTTCTTC. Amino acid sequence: CASSETFPYNEQFF.

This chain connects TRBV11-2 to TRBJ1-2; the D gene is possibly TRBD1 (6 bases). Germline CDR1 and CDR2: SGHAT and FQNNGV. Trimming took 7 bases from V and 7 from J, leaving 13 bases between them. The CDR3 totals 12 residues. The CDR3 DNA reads TGTGCCAGCACCGCGGGACACCCTGGCTACACCTTC. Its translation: CASTAGHPGYTF.

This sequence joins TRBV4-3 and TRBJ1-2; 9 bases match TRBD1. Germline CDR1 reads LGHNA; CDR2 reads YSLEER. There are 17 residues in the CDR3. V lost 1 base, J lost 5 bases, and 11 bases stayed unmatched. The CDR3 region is CASSQASTGGTRYGYTF. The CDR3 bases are TGCGCCAGCAGCCAAGCTTCTACAGGGGGCACTAGGTATGGCTACACCTTC.

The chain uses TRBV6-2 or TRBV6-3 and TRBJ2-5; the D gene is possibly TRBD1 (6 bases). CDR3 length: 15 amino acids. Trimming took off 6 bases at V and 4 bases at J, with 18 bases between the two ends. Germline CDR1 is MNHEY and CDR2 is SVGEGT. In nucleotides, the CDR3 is TGTGCCAGCAGCTTTACCGCGGACAGTAGAGAGACCCAGTACTTC. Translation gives CASSFTADSRETQYF.

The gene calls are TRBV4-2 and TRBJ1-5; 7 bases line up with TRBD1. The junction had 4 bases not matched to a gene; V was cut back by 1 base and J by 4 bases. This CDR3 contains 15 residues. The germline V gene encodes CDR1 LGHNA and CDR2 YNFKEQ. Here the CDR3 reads CASSQGRQGNQPQHF. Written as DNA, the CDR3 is TGTGCCAGCAGCCAAGGTCGACAGGGAAATCAGCCCCAGCATTTT.

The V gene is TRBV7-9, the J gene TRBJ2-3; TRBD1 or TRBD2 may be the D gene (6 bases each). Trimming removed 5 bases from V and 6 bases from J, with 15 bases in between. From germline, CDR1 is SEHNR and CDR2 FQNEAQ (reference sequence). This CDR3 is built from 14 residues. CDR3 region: CASSLGGSPDTQYF. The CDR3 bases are TGTGCCAGCAGCCTAGGGGGGTCGCCCGATACGCAGTATTTT. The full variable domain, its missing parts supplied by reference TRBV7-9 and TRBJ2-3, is DTGVSQNPRHKITKRGQNVTFRCDPISEHNRLYWYRQTLGQGPEFLTYFQNEAQLEKSRLLSDRFSAERPKGSFSTLEIQRTEQGDSAMYLCASSLGGSPDTQYFGPGTRLTVL.

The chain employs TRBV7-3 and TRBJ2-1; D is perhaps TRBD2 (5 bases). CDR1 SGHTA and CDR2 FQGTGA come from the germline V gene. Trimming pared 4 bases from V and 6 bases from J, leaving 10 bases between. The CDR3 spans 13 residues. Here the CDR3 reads CASSSGRGNEQFF. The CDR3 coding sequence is TGTGCCAGCAGCTCGGGCCGGGGCAATGAGCAGTTCTTC.

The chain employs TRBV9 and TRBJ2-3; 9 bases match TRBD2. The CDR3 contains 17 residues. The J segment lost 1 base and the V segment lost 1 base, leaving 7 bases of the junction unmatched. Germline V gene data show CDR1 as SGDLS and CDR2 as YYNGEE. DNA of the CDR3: TGTGCCAGCAGCGTACGCCCTCCTAGCGGGGGCACAGATACGCAGTATTTT. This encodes CASSVRPPSGGTDTQYF. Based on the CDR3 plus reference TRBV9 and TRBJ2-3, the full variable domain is DSGVTQTPKHLITATGQRVTLRCSPRSGDLSVYWYQQSLDQGLQFLIQYYNGEERAKGNILERFSAQQFPDLHSELNLSSLELGDSALYFCASSVRPPSGGTDTQYFGPGTRLTVL.

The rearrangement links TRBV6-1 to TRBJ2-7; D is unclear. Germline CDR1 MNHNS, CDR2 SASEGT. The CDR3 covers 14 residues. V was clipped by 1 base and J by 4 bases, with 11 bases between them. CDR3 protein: CASSEGERPYEQYF. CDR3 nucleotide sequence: TGTGCCAGCAGTGAAGGAGAAAGACCTTACGAGCAGTACTTC.